This TCR beta chain emerged from a study of cytomegalovirus exposure and HLA in healthy donors. The study, taken as a whole, reports: HLA allele associations emerged for about 16,000 TCR beta sequences in a later analysis, at 0.05 false discovery rate.

The length of the CDR3 is 18 residues. Trimming cost V 4 bases and J 0 bases; bases outside gene matches: 6. Germline V CDR1 and CDR2: SGHDN, FVKESK. As concerns this clone: The antigen remains undetermined.

Both 60 Vbeta primers and 13 Jbeta primers went into the PCR. The table came from immunoSEQ multiplex PCR; TCRdb's copy has only in-frame clones and leaves some out. The profile covers 190,000 or so clones, with 80% appearing a single time and under 0.85% taken by the ten largest. The specimen was PBMCs. The gene calls are TRBV14 and TRBJ2-5; 15 bases match TRBD2. The TCR originated in a boy between 10 and 17 years old in good health and CMV-seronegative. This chain's CDR3 is CASSLGLAGGSYQETQYF. The CDR3 nucleotides are TGTGCCAGCAGCCTCGGACTAGCGGGAGGGTCTTACCAAGAGACCCAGTACTTC.